This TCR beta chain was captured in a study of long-term antiretroviral therapy in people with HIV (dated 2022 in TCRdb). A note on the overall study: The earliest samples were collected roughly a decade before the 2015 WHO recommendation for immediate ART, at a time when ART was usually postponed until CD4 counts fell. No cross-contamination during QIAcube processing was shown when test extractions of a monoclonal T-cell line were performed alongside some 33 polyclonal samples. The cohort contributed about 180 cryopreserved PBMC samples from a few dozen adults with confirmed HIV infection, collected serially over a mean of approximately 6 years (range 1-12). Among the 30 or so participants with HIV, around 10 were female. This retrospective serial study examined whether starting ART and sustained HIV suppression were associated with changes in the composition and diversity of the TRB repertoire in peripheral blood. Study-wide conclusions, independent of this receptor: HIV repertoires had narrower CDR3 length ranges than controls, and the network structure suggested an antigen-experienced repertoire that shifted only slightly toward naive after ART. At every time point, the repertoire was dominated by expanded TRB clones first identified before ART initiation, although this dominance fluctuated and, in many PLHIV, declined after ART. Inferences about post-ART repertoire changes were limited because no data were available on ART adherence, viral resistance or therapy changes. Owing to limited PBMC availability, only the TCR beta chain was sequenced, without alpha chain pairing. Unsorted PBMC were profiled instead of sorted CD4+ and CD8+ T cells because pre-ART samples had limited cell numbers. Samples dated from 2004 to 2017, and the ART regimens used may be less effective than current ones. A significant increase in TRB diversity was found to be associated with ART initiation, although TRB diversity was observed to remain significantly below that of transplant donor controls even after long-term ART.

The germline ends are 13 bases apart after V is trimmed by 3 bases and J by 4 bases. Including cysteine and phenylalanine, the CDR3 has 15 amino acids. CDR3 DNA only is kept here, 45 bases in frame from base 1. As encoded in the germline V gene, CDR1 is KGHSH while CDR2 is LQKENI. Inclusion was restricted to participants for whom at least one PBMC sample before ART initiation and at least two post-ART samples were available. Treatment was received in the United States of America by all participants with HIV. Before DNA extraction, cryopreserved samples of about 0.95-10 million PBMC were thawed and then washed. At the time of the earliest PBMC sample, participants with HIV were aged between roughly 20 and 54 years. PBMC samples were contributed by each participant from 1-4 timepoints before ART initiation and 2-8 timepoints after ART initiation, with a median of 7 samples. Serial HIV viral load, CD4+ T-cell count, ART history and demographic data were obtained for every participant. Genomic DNA was extracted from unsorted PBMC with a Qiagen kit on a QIAcube, processed in batches of 12 samples.

As concerns this clone: Its specific antigen is unknown. Base qualities are not at hand, and no much larger clone is one base apart.

The immunoSEQ hsTCRB v3.0 assay was used at survey level resolution to sequence the TRB variable region. A depth of roughly 35,000-55,000 T-cell genomes per sample was targeted for TRB sequencing. Pooled TRB libraries were sequenced on an Illumina MiSeq with a v3 150-cycle kit. In the paper's pipeline: Repertoire analysis ran in R within a reproducible Nextflow workflow covering QC, data transformation and analysis. Custom analyses were implemented in LymphoSeq2, an R package for AIRR-Seq data exploration. Four samples that yielded fewer than 5000 total TRB sequences were excluded, so that approximately 170 HIV repertoires were analyzed. Among the roughly 200 retained HIV repertoires, some 60 were collected before ART initiation and roughly 130 after ART initiation. Repertoires were downsampled to 5000 TRB nucleotide sequences, with summary statistics averaged over 100 downsampling iterations. TRB sequences were retained for analysis only if CDR3 regions of at least seven amino acids were present. A Shannon entropy-derived clonality score and the Gini coefficient were used to measure diversity. Repertoire networks linked the top 5000 CDR3 amino acid sequences whenever two sequences differed by an edit distance of one. Antigen specificity groups and MHC restriction were predicted for TRB CDR3 amino acid sequences with GLIPH2. CDR3 amino acid sequences were matched against VDJdb and McPAS-TCR to flag known CMV, EBV, HIV or tissue antigen associations. Pre-ART, post-ART and control groups were compared with Wilcoxon signed-rank tests and Holm-Bonferroni correction. TCRdb re-hosts the immuneACCESS table, in-frame sequences only. Its copies lack some clones; in the studies checked, an unresolved V gene accounts for under half of them, and the cause for the rest is not known. V, J and clone size reflect that table, while D and trimming were determined from the DNA. A total of over 25,000 clones appear in this sample, about three quarters of them only once. The leading ten clones occupy almost 9.5% of the sample.

The sequence was collected from a man between 18 and 35 years old with HIV. This sequence uses TRBV18 and TRBJ1-5; no D gene call is confident. Sequencing used unsorted PBMCs, obtained 1.5 years before starting antiretroviral therapy. CDR3 protein: CASSPPGRVNQPQHF. The sequenced DNA: TGTGCCAGCTCACCTCCCGGGAGAGTAAATCAGCCCCAGCATTTT.